Listed below are T cell receptor beta chains from one sample, sequenced in a study of spatial heterogeneity in lung cancer. Using its own MiXCR run on the 5' RACE reads, TCRdb lists one record per CDR3 protein. The sample lists some 6,900 distinct CDR3 sequences; 9.5% to 12% were seen once. This sample comprised lung tumor tissue, obtained at surgery. These TCRs come from a female donor with early-stage non-small cell lung cancer. Each CDR3 is given with its conserved first and last residue. The order of the fields is V gene, clone size, D gene, J gene, CDR3 protein, CDR3 DNA. The D gene is left open where the match is weak. Where a row states a size, it is once, few, many or the class of an expanded clone; other rows omit it.

TRBV7-9	.	.	TRBJ1-1	CASNDEGRTEAFF	TGTGCCAGCAACGACGAGGGGCGAACTGAAGCTTTCTTT
TRBV14	many	.	TRBJ2-7	CASSQSLWGLSYEQYF	TGTGCCAGCAGCCAATCCCTCTGGGGACTCTCCTACGAGCAGTACTTC
TRBV20-1	few	TRBD2	TRBJ2-7	CSARDLRGALPYEQYF	TGCAGTGCCAGAGATTTGCGGGGGGCCCTCCCCTACGAGCAGTACTTC
TRBV7-9	.	TRBD2	TRBJ2-3	CASTHTTSGADTQYF	TGTGCCAGCACCCACACGACTAGCGGGGCTGATACGCAGTATTTT
TRBV7-2	many	.	TRBJ2-5	CASSLRSFETQYF	TGTGCCAGCAGCTTACGCAGTTTCGAGACCCAGTACTTC
TRBV15	.	TRBD1	TRBJ2-7	CATSRGDRDYNEQYF	TGTGCCACCAGCAGAGGGGACAGGGACTACAACGAGCAGTACTTC
TRBV7-2	.	TRBD1	TRBJ2-7	CASSIRTGGAYEQYF	TGTGCCAGCAGCATACGGACAGGGGGTGCCTACGAGCAGTACTTC
TRBV29-1	few	TRBD1	TRBJ1-2	CSVRQGASSYGYTF	TGCAGCGTGCGACAGGGGGCAAGTTCCTATGGCTACACCTTC
TRBV10-3	.	.	TRBJ1-3	CAISDLFSDSGNTIYF	TGTGCCATCAGTGACCTCTTCTCGGACTCTGGAAACACCATATATTTT
TRBV4-1	few	.	TRBJ1-5	CASSQGLWRDSNQPQHF	TGCGCCAGCAGCCAAGGCCTATGGCGGGATAGCAATCAGCCCCAGCATTTT
TRBV18	medium-sized	.	TRBJ1-5	CASSPTGFNQPQHF	TGTGCCAGCTCACCCACAGGGTTCAACCAGCCCCAGCATTTT
TRBV18	many	.	TRBJ2-1	CASSPTTSSYNEQFF	TGTGCCAGCTCACCAACGACGAGCTCCTACAATGAGCAGTTCTTC
TRBV29-1	medium-sized	TRBD1	TRBJ2-3	CSVLRQGRTDTQYF	TGCAGCGTTCTGAGACAGGGCCGCACAGATACGCAGTATTTT
TRBV16	.	.	TRBJ2-1	CASSPPGRANNEQFF	TGTGCCAGCAGCCCCCCGGGCAGGGCCAACAATGAGCAGTTCTTC
TRBV12-3/TRBV12-4	few	.	TRBJ2-4	CASSPSGGGNIQYF	TGTGCCAGCAGTCCTAGTGGGGGTGGAAACATTCAGTACTTC
TRBV28	.	TRBD1	TRBJ1-1	CASSGTTGGGTEAFF	TGTGCCAGCAGTGGGACGACAGGGGGCGGTACTGAAGCTTTCTTT
TRBV28	medium-sized	.	TRBJ1-3	CASSGGTSSGNTIYF	TGTGCCAGCAGTGGGGGCACAAGCTCTGGAAACACCATATATTTT
TRBV9	.	.	TRBJ2-3	CASSVGRDSSTDTQYF	TGTGCCAGCAGCGTAGGCCGGGACTCGAGCACAGATACGCAGTATTTT
TRBV19	.	TRBD1	TRBJ1-5	CASSRDRGRGSNQPQHF	TGTGCCAGCAGTAGGGACAGGGGGCGCGGTAGCAATCAGCCCCAGCATTTT
TRBV14	many	.	TRBJ2-5	CASSLPGLQETQYF	TGTGCCAGCAGCCTACCGGGACTCCAAGAGACCCAGTACTTC
TRBV20-1	large	.	TRBJ2-5	CSARRGTQETQYF	TGCAGTGCTAGGAGGGGGACCCAAGAGACCCAGTACTTC
TRBV4-2	.	.	TRBJ2-5	CASSQATGFQETQYF	TGTGCCAGCAGCCAAGCCACAGGGTTTCAGGAGACCCAGTACTTC
TRBV6-6	many	TRBD2	TRBJ2-3	CASSFRLVGGDTQYF	TGTGCCAGCAGTTTCCGACTAGTGGGAGGGGATACGCAGTATTTT
TRBV20-1	medium-sized	.	TRBJ1-2	CSASGRNGYTF	TGCAGTGCATCTGGGAGGAACGGCTACACCTTC
TRBV5-1	.	TRBD2	TRBJ2-3	CASSLGERDSQYF	TGCGCCAGCAGCTTGGGGGAGCGGGATTCTCAGTATTTT
TRBV28	.	TRBD1	TRBJ2-7	CASSTWDRAYEQYF	TGTGCCAGCAGTACCTGGGACAGGGCCTACGAGCAGTACTTC
TRBV19	large	.	TRBJ1-6	CASSIVGASDLHF	TGTGCCAGTAGTATAGTGGGCGCGTCGGACCTCCACTTT
TRBV5-5	.	.	TRBJ1-2	CASSLEWGSYGYTF	TGTGCCAGCAGCTTGGAGTGGGGCTCCTATGGCTACACCTTC
TRBV3-1	medium-sized	TRBD1	TRBJ2-5	CASSHRDRAETQYF	TGTGCCAGCAGCCATAGGGACAGGGCAGAGACCCAGTACTTC
TRBV4-1	many	TRBD1	TRBJ2-1	CASSRFRQGERNEQFF	TGCGCCAGCAGCCGTTTCAGACAGGGGGAGAGGAATGAGCAGTTCTTC
TRBV12-3/TRBV12-4	medium-sized	.	TRBJ2-5	CASSPWGGAGQETQYF	TGTGCCAGCAGCCCTTGGGGGGGGGCCGGCCAAGAGACCCAGTACTTC
TRBV9	medium-sized	.	TRBJ2-5	CASSVVGETQYF	TGTGCCAGCAGCGTAGTCGGTGAGACCCAGTACTTC
TRBV19	medium-sized	.	TRBJ2-1	CASRGGSLSYNEQFF	TGTGCCAGTAGAGGGGGTTCCCTCTCCTACAATGAGCAGTTCTTC
TRBV7-2	medium-sized	.	TRBJ2-3	CASRPGARNADTQYF	TGTGCCAGCAGGCCGGGGGCGAGGAACGCAGATACGCAGTATTTT
TRBV28	once	TRBD2	TRBJ2-4	CASSFPEGRDAKNIQYF	TGTGCCAGCAGTTTTCCTGAGGGGAGGGACGCCAAAAACATTCAGTACTTC
TRBV4-3	few	.	TRBJ1-1	CASSRMRTENTEAFF	TGCGCCAGCAGCCGAATGAGGACAGAGAACACTGAAGCTTTCTTT
TRBV2	few	.	TRBJ2-5	CASHGGETQYF	TGTGCCAGCCACGGGGGAGAGACCCAGTACTTC
TRBV20-1	.	TRBD1	TRBJ2-7	CSARETGRAYEQYF	TGCAGTGCTAGAGAGACAGGGAGAGCCTACGAGCAGTACTTC
TRBV10-3	medium-sized	TRBD1	TRBJ1-2	CAIFPGTGNGYTF	TGTGCCATCTTCCCGGGGACAGGGAATGGCTACACCTTC
TRBV4-2	.	TRBD2	TRBJ2-1	CASSQLWSGGEEVF	TGTGCCAGCAGCCAACTGTGGAGCGGGGGGGAAGAGGTCTTC
TRBV6-5	.	.	TRBJ1-2	CAQIWTVFYGYTF	TGTGCCCAAATCTGGACAGTCTTCTATGGCTACACCTTC
TRBV14	many	.	TRBJ1-5	CASSQFLASHSNQPQHF	TGTGCCAGCAGCCAATTTTTGGCCTCCCATAGCAATCAGCCCCAGCATTTT
TRBV9	few	TRBD1	TRBJ2-5	CASSSGTEKETQYF	TGTGCCAGCAGCTCCGGGACAGAGAAAGAGACCCAGTACTTC
TRBV18	.	.	TRBJ2-7	CASSSGTPHFREQYF	TGTGCCAGCTCATCCGGGACCCCCCACTTCAGGGAGCAGTACTTC
TRBV7-2	large	.	TRBJ1-4	CASSLEGGIGEKLFF	TGTGCCAGCAGCTTAGAAGGGGGGATCGGTGAAAAACTGTTTTTT
TRBV20-1	few	.	TRBJ2-1	CSAMGPLLNEQFF	TGCAGTGCTATGGGACCCCTCCTTAATGAGCAGTTCTTC
TRBV28	many	TRBD1	TRBJ1-5	CASSHPDRGRSNQPQHF	TGTGCCAGCAGCCACCCCGACAGGGGCCGTAGCAATCAGCCCCAGCATTTT
TRBV3-1	.	.	TRBJ1-6	CASSQRSSYNSPLHF	TGTGCCAGCAGCCAGAGGAGCTCCTATAATTCACCCCTCCACTTT
TRBV10-2	few	.	TRBJ2-2	CASSESRGTNTGELFF	TGCGCCAGCAGTGAGTCGCGAGGGACGAACACCGGGGAGCTGTTTTTT
TRBV9	many	.	TRBJ1-4	CASSARDGKLFF	TGTGCCAGCAGCGCAAGGGACGGAAAACTGTTTTTT
TRBV29-1	few	.	TRBJ2-3	CSVVRASTDTQYF	TGCAGCGTTGTCCGTGCTAGCACAGATACGCAGTATTTT
TRBV12-3/TRBV12-4	few	.	TRBJ1-2	CASSNGGGRRDYGYTF	TGTGCCAGCAGTAACGGAGGGGGGCGCCGGGACTATGGCTACACCTTC
TRBV6-2/TRBV6-3	.	.	TRBJ2-3	CASSETTGRGPDTQYF	TGTGCCAGCAGTGAAACCACAGGGAGGGGGCCGGATACGCAGTATTTT
TRBV7-9	.	.	TRBJ1-5	CASSPGRYSNQPQHF	TGTGCCAGCAGCCCCGGACGGTATAGCAATCAGCCCCAGCATTTT